These 30 T cell receptor beta chains originate from one sample sequenced in a study of blood T cell repertoires in COVID-19. Libraries were prepared by immunoSEQ multiplex PCR; TCRdb keeps only in-frame clonotypes and omits some of them. The sample lists about 160,000 clones, 70% to 90% occurring once. Sequenced sample: peripheral blood. Every receptor here comes from a woman aged 45-59 years with COVID-19, enrolled during active disease.

The chain joins TRBV3-1 (or the pseudogene TRBV3-2) to TRBJ2-3; 7 bases agree with TRBD2. Germline assignment: CDR1 LGHDT and CDR2 YNNKEL (reference sequence). After removal of 6 bases from V and 2 bases from J, the junction contained 8 bases not matched to a gene. The CDR3 consists of 15 residues. CDR3 sequence reads: CASRPAGYFTDTQYF. In DNA form, the CDR3 reads TGTGCCAGCAGACCAGCGGGGTATTTCACAGATACGCAGTATTTT.

The V call is TRBV10-3, the J call TRBJ2-5, with TRBD2 as a possible D gene (6 bases). V lost 0 bases and J lost 5, with 16 bases in between. Germline V CDR1 and CDR2: ENHRY, SYGVKD. The CDR3 has 16 residues. The CDR3 reads CAISESGGQEGETQYF. CDR3 nucleotide sequence: TGTGCCATCAGTGAGTCCGGAGGGCAGGAGGGGGAGACCCAGTACTTC.

The V and J genes are TRBV7-2 and TRBJ2-5; the match to TRBD2 covers 8 bases. V lost 4 bases, J lost 2 bases, and 9 bases stayed unmatched. The CDR3 runs to 16 residues. Germline CDR1 is SGHTA and CDR2 is FQGNSA. CDR3 DNA: TGTGCCAGCAGCTCCCAGCGGGGGACCATACAAGAGACCCAGTACTTC. Its translation: CASSSQRGTIQETQYF.

The V call is TRBV29-1, the J call TRBJ2-7, with TRBD2 matching 8 bases. Germline V gene lookup returns CDR1 SQVTM and CDR2 ANQGSEA. The CDR3 covers 13 residues. The V and J ends lost 6 bases and 2 bases, in that order; junction bases with no gene match: 6. CDR3 in amino acids: CSVLAGNPYEQYF. In DNA, the CDR3 is TGCAGCGTATTAGCGGGGAACCCCTACGAGCAGTACTTC.

The gene calls are TRBV7-3 and TRBJ2-5; 8 bases are shared with TRBD1. Germline values: CDR1 SGHTA, CDR2 FQGTGA. CDR3 size: 16 residues. After removal of 2 bases from V and 5 bases from J, the junction contained 10 bases not matched to a gene. The chain's CDR3 is CASSLGAGGGGETQYF. In nucleotides, the CDR3 is TGTGCCAGCAGCTTAGGGGCAGGGGGCGGAGGGGAGACCCAGTACTTC.

The rearrangement joins TRBV15 to TRBJ2-3; TRBD2 matches 11 bases. Trimming cost V 4 bases and J 3 bases; bases outside gene matches: 6. The CDR3 contains 16 residues. CDR1 and CDR2 (germline): LNHNV, YYDKDF (reference sequence). CDR3 in amino acids: CATSKGLAGKTDTQYF. In DNA form, the CDR3 reads TGTGCCACCAGCAAAGGACTAGCGGGTAAAACAGATACGCAGTATTTT.

The chain combines TRBV4-2 with TRBJ1-4; D gene ambiguous. The V end was cut by 0 bases, the J end by 0 bases, with 8 bases between. The germline CDR1 and CDR2 sequences are LGHNA and YNFKEQ. The CDR3 length is 16 residues. CDR3 sequence (DNA): TGTGCCAGCAGCCAAGACGGTCCTGCAACTAATGAAAAACTGTTTTTT. Translating gives CASSQDGPATNEKLFF.

This clone was seen only once. The chain couples TRBV18 to TRBJ2-1; 8 nucleotides match TRBD1. J was trimmed by 2 bases and V by 3 bases; bases with no gene match: 3. Germline V lookup: CDR1 KGHSH, CDR2 LQKENI. The CDR3 length is 15 residues. The CDR3 nucleotides are TGTGCCAGCTCACCGGACAGGGTGGCCTACAATGAGCAGTTCTTC. It encodes CASSPDRVAYNEQFF.

J is TRBJ1-1 and V is TRBV6-4; perhaps TRBD1 as D (5 bases). Germline CDR1 reads MRHNA; CDR2 reads SNTAGT. V was cut by 8 bases and J by 0 bases, with 10 bases left in between. The CDR3 loop spans 13 amino acids. For the CDR3, the DNA is TGTGCCAGCCGACAGCAGTTGAACACTGAAGCTTTCTTT. Translating gives CASRQQLNTEAFF.

This chain links TRBV5-1 with TRBJ1-4; no clear D. This CDR3 contains 18 residues. Trimming pared 4 bases from V and 0 bases from J, leaving 19 bases between. Germline V gives CDR1 SGHRS, CDR2 YFSETQ. The CDR3 sequence: CASSPGNKGATTNEKLFF. CDR3 nucleotides: TGCGCCAGCAGCCCGGGGAACAAGGGAGCGACAACTAATGAAAAACTGTTTTTT. The whole variable domain, filled in from reference TRBV5-1 and TRBJ1-4, reads KAGVTQTPRYLIKTRGQQVTLSCSPISGHRSVSWYQQTPGQGLQFLFEYFSETQRNKGNFPGRFSGRQFSNSRSEMNVSTLELGDSALYLCASSPGNKGATTNEKLFFGSGTQLSVL.

This chain connects TRBV19 to TRBJ1-3; TRBD1 agrees at 7 bases. Germline trimming cut 3 bases from V and 1 base from J; bases unmatched to any gene: 6. CDR3 length: 16 amino acids. Germline values: CDR1 LNHDA, CDR2 SQIVND (reference sequence). DNA of the CDR3: TGTGCCAGTAGTATGATGGGGACAGCGTCTGGAAACACCATATATTTT. It translates to CASSMMGTASGNTIYF. The full variable domain, in which reference TRBV19 and TRBJ1-3 provide the parts outside the CDR3, is DGGITQSPKYLFRKEGQNVTLSCEQNLNHDAMYWYRQDPGQGLRLIYYSQIVNDFQKGDIAEGYSVSREKKESFPLTVTSAQKNPTAFYLCASSMMGTASGNTIYFGEGSWLTVV.

This rearrangement joins TRBV12-5 to TRBJ1-1; D not resolved. CDR3 size: 12 residues. CDR1 LGHNT and CDR2 FRNRAP come from the germline V gene. V dropped 2 bases and J dropped 7 bases, with 8 bases sitting between them. CDR3: CASGLLLSEAFF. CDR3 nucleotide sequence: TGTGCTAGTGGTTTGTTACTAAGTGAAGCTTTCTTT.

A single count supports this clone. The genes are TRBV25-1 and TRBJ2-5, with 11 bases lining up with TRBD2. The CDR3 spans 16 residues. The germline CDR1 and CDR2 sequences are MGHDK and SYGVNS. V dropped 6 bases and J dropped 0; count of bases not matched to a gene: 6. The CDR3, as DNA: TGTGCCAGCAGCCAAGCTAGCGGGGGGTACCAAGAGACCCAGTACTTC. Translated, it gives CASSQASGGYQETQYF. Supplemented by reference TRBV25-1 and TRBJ2-5, the full variable domain reads EADIYQTPRYLVIGTGKKITLECSQTMGHDKMYWYQQDPGMELHLIHYSYGVNSTEKGDLSSESTVSRIRTEHFPLTLESARPSHTSQYLCASSQASGGYQETQYFGPGTRLLVL.

CDR3 coding DNA: TGTGCCAGCAGCCACCGGGACAGGGGGCCTGGCTACACCTTC. This sequence encodes CASSHRDRGPGYTF. The V and J genes are TRBV3-1 (or the pseudogene TRBV3-2) and TRBJ1-2; 12 bases match TRBD1. Germline CDR1 reads LGHDT; CDR2 reads YNNKEL (reference sequence). The V and J ends lost 3 bases and 7 bases, in that order; junction bases with no gene match: 3. The length of the CDR3 is 14 residues.

This rearrangement joins TRBV7-9 to TRBJ1-1; a possible D gene is TRBD1 (6 bases). V dropped 1 base and J dropped 2 bases, with 8 bases sitting between them. This CDR3 is built from 14 residues. CDR1 is SEHNR, CDR2 FQNEAQ, per germline (reference sequence). DNA of the CDR3: TGTGCCAGCAGCTTAGGGGGGCTCAACACTGAAGCTTTCTTT. Protein: CASSLGGLNTEAFF.

This chain links TRBV12-3 or TRBV12-4 with TRBJ2-7, with no clear D. V gave up 6 bases and J gave up 5 bases, with 8 bases separating them. There are 11 residues in the CDR3. For the CDR3, the DNA is TGTGCCAGCAGGGGCCTTGACGAGCAGTACTTC. It codes for CASRGLDEQYF.

This sequence joins TRBV5-6 and TRBJ1-5, with D perhaps TRBD1 (5 bases). The CDR3 spans 12 residues. Trimming removed 7 bases at V and 5 bases at J, with 10 bases between. CDR1 is SGHDT, CDR2 YYEEEE, per germline. The CDR3 region is CASHWGDQPQHF. The CDR3 DNA reads as TGTGCCAGCCATTGGGGGGATCAGCCCCAGCATTTT.

The chain links TRBV12-3 or TRBV12-4 to TRBJ2-4; 9 bases fit TRBD2. This CDR3 spans 13 amino acids. The junction had 4 bases not matched to a gene; V was cut back by 6 bases and J by 7 bases. This CDR3 reads CASSPAGGNIQYF. CDR3 sequence (DNA): TGTGCCAGCAGCCCGGCGGGGGGGAACATTCAGTACTTC.

V gene TRBV28 combines with J gene TRBJ1-2, with TRBD1 as a possible D gene (5 bases). CDR1 MDHEN and CDR2 SYDVKM come from the germline V gene. The ends were cut back, 2 bases at V and 5 bases at J, with 9 bases in the middle. The CDR3 covers 13 residues. CDR3 amino acids: CASSLNRLYGYTF. CDR3 in DNA: TGTGCCAGCAGTTTAAACAGGTTGTATGGCTACACCTTC.

The J gene is TRBJ1-3, the V gene TRBV18; the D is unclear. V was cut by 6 bases and J by 0 bases, with 12 bases left in between. There are 15 residues in the CDR3. Per the germline V gene, CDR1 is KGHSH and CDR2 is LQKENI. CDR3 sequence: CASSPTAFSGNTIYF. The CDR3 nucleotides read TGTGCCAGCTCTCCCACTGCCTTCTCTGGAAACACCATATATTTT.

This rearrangement joins TRBV5-1 to TRBJ1-6, with D perhaps matching TRBD1 (6 bases). CDR1 SGHRS and CDR2 YFSETQ come from the germline V gene. This CDR3 has 13 amino acids. Trimming removed 4 bases from V and 8 bases from J, with 10 bases in between. The CDR3 DNA sequence: TGCGCCAGCAGCAGGGACAACTATTCACCCCTCCACTTT. It yields the protein CASSRDNYSPLHF.

The chain couples TRBV6-2 or TRBV6-3 to TRBJ2-7; D is unresolved. The germline V and J ends were trimmed by 1 base and 5 bases, with 6 bases remaining between them. CDR1 and CDR2 (germline): MNHEY, SVGEGT. This CDR3 comprises 12 residues. CDR3 nucleotide sequence: TGTGCCAGCAGTTACTTCCGGGACGAGCAGTACTTC. Residues: CASSYFRDEQYF.

The rearrangement uses TRBV12-3 or TRBV12-4 and TRBJ1-1; 10 bases map to TRBD1. This CDR3 contains 13 residues. J gave up 3 bases and V 6 bases, and 1 base lay outside the gene matches. The CDR3 region has the DNA TGTGCCAGCAGGGGGACAGGGGACACTGAAGCTTTCTTT. It is translated as CASRGTGDTEAFF.

This clone was found a few times. This chain joins TRBV12-3 or TRBV12-4 and TRBJ2-3; TRBD2 might be the D (7 bases). Trimming pared 7 bases from V and 6 bases from J, leaving 14 bases between. This CDR3 is 13 amino acids long. CDR3 region: CASNREGRDTQYF. The CDR3 coding sequence is TGTGCCAGCAACAGGGAGGGGAGGGATACGCAGTATTTT.

The V gene is TRBV11-3, the J gene TRBJ2-1; TRBD1 might be the D (5 bases). Germline loops: CDR1 SGHNT, CDR2 YENEEA. The CDR3 runs 17 residues. Trimming left V 0 bases short and J 0 bases short, with 12 bases between. The CDR3 coding sequence is TGTGCCAGCAGCTTAGAACTGGGGCAGAGCTCCTACAATGAGCAGTTCTTC. This translates into CASSLELGQSSYNEQFF. Full variable domain (missing parts from reference TRBV11-3 and TRBJ2-1): EAGVVQSPRYKIIEKKQPVAFWCNPISGHNTLYWYLQNLGQGPELLIRYENEEAVDDSQLPKDRFSAERLKGVDSTLKIQPAELGDSAVYLCASSLELGQSSYNEQFFGPGTRLTVL.

The chain employs TRBV4-3 and TRBJ2-7, with 15 bases matching TRBD2. Germline loops: CDR1 LGHNA, CDR2 YSLEER. Trimming cost V 3 bases and J 3 bases; bases outside gene matches: 3. There are 16 residues in the CDR3. The CDR3 bases are TGCGCCAGCAGCCAGGGACTAGCGGGGGGTGTCTACGAGCAGTACTTC. It yields the protein CASSQGLAGGVYEQYF.

The chain combines TRBV6-5 with TRBJ2-7; a possible D gene is TRBD1 (5 bases). Trimming removed 0 bases at V and 7 bases at J, with 13 bases between. This CDR3 comprises 14 residues. Germline V gene data show CDR1 as MNHEY and CDR2 as SVGAGI. CDR3 protein: CASSYSTGSREQYF. In DNA form, the CDR3 reads TGTGCCAGCAGTTACTCCACAGGATCGCGGGAGCAGTACTTC.

The chain has TRBV28 and TRBJ1-5; TRBD1 might be the D (5 bases). V lost 0 bases, J lost 2 bases, and 20 bases lay in between. Germline lookup yields CDR1 MDHEN and CDR2 SYDVKM. CDR3 length: 19 amino acids. This chain's CDR3 is CASSLWGFFQGKGNQPQHF. CDR3 coding DNA: TGTGCCAGCAGTTTATGGGGGTTTTTTCAGGGAAAAGGCAATCAGCCCCAGCATTTT.

The chain uses TRBV19 and TRBJ1-1; D perhaps matches TRBD1 (6 bases). The CDR3 spans 14 residues. V lost 5 bases and J lost 1, with 11 bases in between. Germline CDR1 is LNHDA and CDR2 is SQIVND (reference sequence). The CDR3 DNA reads as TGTGCCAGTAGTTACAGGGAAAGGAACACTGAAGCTTTCTTT. It yields the protein CASSYRERNTEAFF.

This clone occurred once. This rearrangement joins TRBV12-5 to TRBJ1-1; TRBD1 aligns across 7 bases. The V and J ends lost 4 bases and 11 bases, in that order; junction bases with no gene match: 7. Germline V gene lookup returns CDR1 LGHNT and CDR2 FRNRAP. This CDR3 region has 12 residues. DNA of the CDR3: TGTGCTAGTGGTTCAGACAGGGACGAGGCTTTCTTT. Translating it yields CASGSDRDEAFF. Based on the CDR3 plus reference TRBV12-5 and TRBJ1-1, the full variable domain is DARVTQTPRHKVTEMGQEVTMRCQPILGHNTVFWYRQTMMQGLELLAYFRNRAPLDDSGMPKDRFSAEMPDATLATLKIQPSEPRDSAVYFCASGSDRDEAFFGQGTRLTVV.